This T cell receptor (beta chain) was observed in a study of cytomegalovirus exposure and HLA in healthy donors. Whole-study results and caveats: Some TCR beta chains (around 180 of them) were listed as cytomegalovirus-associated. TCR beta sequences reportedly predicted most subjects' HLA-A and HLA-B alleles accurately. Later analysis associated a missense DCLRE1C variant with TCR beta V- and J-gene trimming.

V was shortened by 6 bases and J by 0 bases, with 12 bases between the two germline ends. CDR3 size: 15 residues. CDR1 SNHLY and CDR2 FYNNEI come from the germline V gene. It was with 60 Vbeta and 13 Jbeta primers that the PCR ran. Measured with immunoSEQ multiplex PCR; TCRdb has only the in-frame clones, and not every one. Among fewer than 65,000 clones, approximately 75% were seen once, and the ten largest hold 3.3%. Turning to this clone: The antigen is undetermined.

The chain has TRBV2 and TRBJ1-3; TRBD1 might be the D (6 bases). Material for sequencing was PBMCs. This sequence originates from a woman in her 40s in good health and CMV-seropositive. The CDR3: CASRDSELSGNTIYF. The DNA for the CDR3 is TGTGCCAGCAGGGACAGTGAACTCTCTGGAAACACCATATATTTT.